Listed here are 18 T cell receptor beta chains from one sample, sequenced in a study of T cell responses to AZD1222 COVID-19 vaccine (dated by TCRdb to 2020 to 2022). The label giving this sample's time point can be read as: baseline before first vaccination. Library method: the immunoSEQ multiplex PCR assay. Drawn from immuneACCESS, this table holds only the in-frame rearrangements with V and J called that TCRdb kept. Clones are partly lost; checked studies trace under half to an unresolved V gene and leave the rest unexplained. The sample table lists roughly 36,000 clones, 85% to 90% of them with a count of one. The ten largest clonotypes hold approximately 7% of the sample. Specimen: peripheral blood, collected on day 0 of AZD1222 vaccination. All receptors come from an adult in good health.

The V and J genes are TRBV5-6 and TRBJ2-2; perhaps TRBD1 as D (5 bases). Trimming pared 0 bases from V and 2 bases from J, leaving 11 bases between. This CDR3 is built from 16 residues. Germline V lookup: CDR1 SGHDT, CDR2 YYEEEE. The CDR3 region has the DNA TGTGCCAGCAGCTTGGTCAGGCAGGGTAACACCGGGGAGCTGTTTTTT. Protein: CASSLVRQGNTGELFF.

This chain connects TRBV7-9 to TRBJ1-3, with a weak D call TRBD1 (6 bases). Germline CDR1 is SEHNR and CDR2 is FQNEAQ (reference sequence). The CDR3 loop spans 14 amino acids. V lost 1 base to trimming and J lost 3 bases, with 7 bases between them. CDR3 nucleotides: TGTGCCAGCAGCTTAGAACAGGGTGGAAACACCATATATTTT. Protein product: CASSLEQGGNTIYF.

The J gene is TRBJ1-2, the V gene TRBV11-2, with D perhaps TRBD1 (5 bases). CDR1 SGHAT and CDR2 FQNNGV come from the germline V gene. The length of the CDR3 is 18 residues. The V end lost 5 bases, the J end lost 3 bases, and 25 bases lay between the germline ends. CDR3 sequence: CASSHSGRLRGMDYGYTF. For the CDR3, the DNA is TGTGCCAGCAGCCATTCGGGACGGTTGAGGGGTATGGACTATGGCTACACCTTC.

To note about this clone: An end of the junction differs from the germline gene, which may be a read error. CDR3 sequence reads: CASSNSWGGNTGELFF. In DNA form, the CDR3 reads TGTGCCAGCAGTAACTCCTGGGGGGGAAACACCGGGGAGCTGTTTTTT. The V and J genes are TRBV6-5 and TRBJ2-2; TRBD2 matches at 7 bases. This CDR3 comprises 16 residues. The germline V gene encodes CDR1 MNHEY and CDR2 SVGAGI.

The chain combines TRBV9 with TRBJ2-7; D gene uncertain. The V end was cut by 4 bases, the J end by 1 base, with 9 bases between. The CDR3 runs 13 residues. CDR1 and CDR2 (germline): SGDLS, YYNGEE. Here the CDR3 reads CASSPPSSYEQYF. The DNA of the CDR3 is TGTGCCAGCAGCCCTCCATCTTCCTACGAGCAGTACTTC.

The gene calls are TRBV5-6 and TRBJ1-5, with 9 positions matching TRBD1. With V trimmed by 4 bases and J by 3 bases, 5 bases remained unmatched. The CDR3 has 15 residues. The germline V gene encodes CDR1 SGHDT and CDR2 YYEEEE. The CDR3 nucleotides read TGTGCCAGCAGCGACGGGACAGGGCCCAATCAGCCCCAGCATTTT. Translated: CASSDGTGPNQPQHF.

The V and J genes are TRBV4-3 and TRBJ2-3; 8 nucleotides line up with TRBD2. CDR1 LGHNA and CDR2 YSLEER come from the germline V gene. The trim removed 0 bases at V and 3 bases at J, leaving 14 bases unmatched. The CDR3 spans 19 residues. CDR3 nucleotides: TGCGCCAGCAGCCAAGATAGGGGCGGGACTAGAGAAACTACAGATACGCAGTATTTT. Translating gives CASSQDRGGTRETTDTQYF.

V gene TRBV19 combines with J gene TRBJ1-2; D unclear. Looked up from germline, CDR1 is LNHDA and CDR2 is SQIVND (reference sequence). The CDR3 contains 13 residues. The ends were cut back, 5 bases at V and 4 bases at J, with 11 bases in the middle. The CDR3 spells CASSPGSAYGYTF. The CDR3 region has the DNA TGTGCCAGTAGTCCCGGCAGTGCCTATGGCTACACCTTC. Complete variable domain (other parts from reference TRBV19 and TRBJ1-2): DGGITQSPKYLFRKEGQNVTLSCEQNLNHDAMYWYRQDPGQGLRLIYYSQIVNDFQKGDIAEGYSVSREKKESFPLTVTSAQKNPTAFYLCASSPGSAYGYTFGSGTRLTVV.

V usage is TRBV7-9 and J usage is TRBJ2-7, with D perhaps matching TRBD1 or TRBD2 (6 bases each). The length of the CDR3 is 14 residues. V was cut by 4 bases and J by 3 bases, with 13 bases left in between. Germline loops: CDR1 SEHNR, CDR2 FQNEAQ (reference sequence). The CDR3 DNA follows: TGTGCCAGCAGCTCAGGAGGGACAAACTACGAGCAGTACTTC. Its translation: CASSSGGTNYEQYF.

This chain joins TRBV7-9 and TRBJ1-6; unclear D gene. Germline values: CDR1 SEHNR, CDR2 FQNEAQ (reference sequence). Trimming took off 1 base at V and 6 bases at J, with 4 bases between the two ends. This CDR3 spans 13 amino acids. The CDR3 is CASSLDGNSPLHF. The CDR3 region has the DNA TGTGCCAGCAGCTTAGATGGTAATTCACCCCTCCACTTT.

V gene TRBV9 combines with J gene TRBJ2-2, with 8 bases identical to TRBD1. V lost 3 bases, J lost 4 bases, and 5 bases stayed unmatched. The CDR3 covers 15 residues. Germline CDR1 and CDR2: SGDLS and YYNGEE. CDR3 DNA: TGTGCCAGCAGCGCAAGGACAGGGTTCACCGGGGAGCTGTTTTTT. It specifies CASSARTGFTGELFF.

This clone was seen once. The chain carries TRBV4-2 and TRBJ2-7, with 9 bases identical to TRBD1. This CDR3 is 16 amino acids long. Unmatched junction bases numbered 5, after V lost 1 base and J lost 1 base. Germline CDR1 is LGHNA and CDR2 is YNFKEQ. The CDR3 loop is CASSQVMGQGSYEQYF. CDR3 bases: TGTGCCAGCAGCCAAGTTATGGGACAGGGTTCCTACGAGCAGTACTTC.

The gene calls are TRBV27 and TRBJ2-5, with TRBD2 matching over 8 bases. The CDR3 length is 17 residues. The V segment lost 0 bases and the J segment 0 bases; nucleotides outside the gene matches: 6. In germline, CDR1 is MNHEY, CDR2 SMNVEV (reference sequence). CDR3 amino acids: CASSLSGLAGYQETQYF. CDR3 nucleotide sequence: TGTGCCAGCAGTTTATCCGGACTAGCCGGATACCAAGAGACCCAGTACTTC.

V and J are TRBV7-9 and TRBJ1-2; D call uncertain. This CDR3 contains 11 residues. Germline-derived CDR1 and CDR2 are SEHNR and FQNEAQ (reference sequence). Trimming cost V 1 base and J 8 bases, with 5 bases left between them. The DNA for the CDR3 is TGTGCCAGCAGCTTAGAATTCGGCTACACCTTC. Encoded protein: CASSLEFGYTF.

This clone showed up just once. The chain recombines TRBV14 with TRBJ2-2; 8 bases match TRBD1. V lost 1 base, J lost 7 bases, and 8 bases stayed unmatched. The CDR3 spans 16 residues. Per germline, CDR1 SGHDN and CDR2 FVKESK. The CDR3: CASSQVGRGLHGELFF. The CDR3 coding sequence is TGTGCCAGCAGCCAAGTGGGCAGGGGGCTTCACGGGGAGCTGTTTTTT. Supplemented by reference TRBV14 and TRBJ2-2, the full variable domain reads EAGVTQFPSHSVIEKGQTVTLRCDPISGHDNLYWYRRVMGKEIKFLLHFVKESKQDESGMPNNRFLAERTGGTYSTLKVQPAELEDSGVYFCASSQVGRGLHGELFFGEGSRLTVL.

This clone was recorded once. The genes are TRBV27 and TRBJ2-6; D unclear. Germline CDR1 is MNHEY and CDR2 is SMNVEV (reference sequence). V lost 2 bases, J lost 0 bases, and 11 bases lay in between. The CDR3 consists of 17 residues. CDR3 DNA: TGTGCCAGCAGTTTAGAGTCAGTCCGCTCTGGGGCCAACGTCCTGACTTTC. Translated, it gives CASSLESVRSGANVLTF. The full variable domain, rest sourced from reference TRBV27 and TRBJ2-6, is EAQVTQNPRYLITVTGKKLTVTCSQNMNHEYMSWYRQDPGLGLRQIYYSMNVEVTDKGDVPEGYKVSRKEKRNFPLILESPSPNQTSLYFCASSLESVRSGANVLTFGAGSRLTVL.

This chain uses TRBV7-7 with TRBJ2-5; TRBD2 agrees at 9 bases. The CDR3 has 15 amino acids. After removal of 5 bases from V and 5 bases from J, the junction contained 9 bases not matched to a gene. Germline V gene sequence: CDR1 SSHAT, CDR2 FNYEAQ (reference sequence). The CDR3 coding sequence is TGTGCCAGCAGCCCCGTGGGCGGGGGGGATGAGACCCAGTACTTC. It encodes CASSPVGGGDETQYF. Using reference TRBV7-7 and TRBJ2-5 for the parts outside the CDR3, the full variable domain is GAGVSQSPRYKVTKRGQDVTLRCDPISSHATLYWYQQALGQGPEFLTYFNYEAQPDKSGLPSDRFSAERPEGSISTLTIQRTEQRDSAMYRCASSPVGGGDETQYFGPGTRLLVL.

V usage is TRBV6-5 and J usage is TRBJ1-5; 7 positions match TRBD1. The CDR3 length is 16 residues. The junction had 4 bases not matched to a gene; V was cut back by 0 bases and J by 2 bases. Germline V gene data show CDR1 as MNHEY and CDR2 as SVGAGI. The DNA of the CDR3 is TGTGCCAGCAGTTACTCGTGGGACAGTCGCAATCAGCCCCAGCATTTT. Amino acid sequence: CASSYSWDSRNQPQHF.